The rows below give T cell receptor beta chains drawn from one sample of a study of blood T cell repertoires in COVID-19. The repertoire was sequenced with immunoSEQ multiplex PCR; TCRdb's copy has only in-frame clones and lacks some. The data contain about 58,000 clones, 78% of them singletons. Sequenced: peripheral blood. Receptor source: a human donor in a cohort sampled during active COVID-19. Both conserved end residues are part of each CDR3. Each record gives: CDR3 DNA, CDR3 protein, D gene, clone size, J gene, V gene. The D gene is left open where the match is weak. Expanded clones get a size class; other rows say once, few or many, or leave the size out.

CDR3nt: TGTGCCAGCAGCTTAGCCACTAGCGCCTACAATGAGCAGTTCTTC
CDR3aa: CASSLATSAYNEQFF
d_gene: TRBD2
abundance: NA
j_gene: TRBJ2-1
v_gene: TRBV7-9

CDR3nt: TGTGCCACCGCCGCCCTGGGCTCACCCCTCCACTTT
CDR3aa: CATAALGSPLHF
d_gene: NA
abundance: NA
j_gene: TRBJ1-6
v_gene: TRBV15

CDR3nt: TGTGCCAGCAGCTTAGGACACTTCACTGAAGCTTTCTTT
CDR3aa: CASSLGHFTEAFF
d_gene: NA
abundance: NA
j_gene: TRBJ1-1
v_gene: TRBV11-2

CDR3nt: TGTGCCAGCGGGGCGCAGCTTAACTATGGCTACACCTTC
CDR3aa: CASGAQLNYGYTF
d_gene: NA
abundance: few
j_gene: TRBJ1-2
v_gene: TRBV7-2

CDR3nt: TGTGCCAGCAGTCGGGACAGGGGGCCCTATGGCTACACCTTC
CDR3aa: CASSRDRGPYGYTF
d_gene: TRBD1
abundance: NA
j_gene: TRBJ1-2
v_gene: TRBV6-5

CDR3nt: TGTGCCAGCACCCCAAACAACGCGGCCGGCGGTGAGCAGTACTTC
CDR3aa: CASTPNNAAGGEQYF
d_gene: NA
abundance: NA
j_gene: TRBJ2-7
v_gene: TRBV7-9

CDR3nt: TGTGCCAGTAGTTCAGCCGGGACAGGAGTGAATGAAAAACTGTTTTTT
CDR3aa: CASSSAGTGVNEKLFF
d_gene: TRBD1
abundance: few
j_gene: TRBJ1-4
v_gene: TRBV19

CDR3nt: TGCGCCAGCAGCTTGTTACTGGGAGGAACTGGAAACACCATATATTTT
CDR3aa: CASSLLLGGTGNTIYF
d_gene: NA
abundance: NA
j_gene: TRBJ1-3
v_gene: TRBV5-1

CDR3nt: TGTGCCAGCAGTATCCGGGACTCCCCAACTGGCTACACCTTC
CDR3aa: CASSIRDSPTGYTF
d_gene: NA
abundance: NA
j_gene: TRBJ1-2
v_gene: TRBV6-5

CDR3nt: TGTGCCAGCAGTTTTGGCTGGAACACTGAAGCTTTCTTT
CDR3aa: CASSFGWNTEAFF
d_gene: NA
abundance: few
j_gene: TRBJ1-1
v_gene: TRBV28

CDR3nt: TGCGCCAGTAGGAGCGGAAATACCTACGAGCAGTACTTC
CDR3aa: CASRSGNTYEQYF
d_gene: NA
abundance: NA
j_gene: TRBJ2-7
v_gene: TRBV10-2

CDR3nt: TGTGCCACCTCACGGGACAGGACAGAAGAAGCTTTCTTT
CDR3aa: CATSRDRTEEAFF
d_gene: TRBD1
abundance: NA
j_gene: TRBJ1-1
v_gene: TRBV11-1

CDR3nt: TGTGCCAGTAGTAGAAGGACAGGGATAGGCGAGCAGTACTTC
CDR3aa: CASSRRTGIGEQYF
d_gene: TRBD1
abundance: NA
j_gene: TRBJ2-7
v_gene: TRBV19

CDR3nt: TGTGCCAGTAGTCCCGTCGAGCAGTACTTC
CDR3aa: CASSPVEQYF
d_gene: NA
abundance: NA
j_gene: TRBJ2-7
v_gene: TRBV19

CDR3nt: TGTGCCAGCAGCCAAGAAACGACTAGCTTGAGCTACGAGCAGTACTTC
CDR3aa: CASSQETTSLSYEQYF
d_gene: TRBD2
abundance: NA
j_gene: TRBJ2-7
v_gene: TRBV3-1/TRBV3-2

CDR3nt: TGTGCCAGCAGTCCCGATCCGGGACAGGCTGCCTACGAGCAGTACTTC
CDR3aa: CASSPDPGQAAYEQYF
d_gene: TRBD1
abundance: many
j_gene: TRBJ2-7
v_gene: TRBV27

CDR3nt: TGTGCTGCGGGGGCTTCCTACGAGCAGTACTTC
CDR3aa: CAAGASYEQYF
d_gene: NA
abundance: once
j_gene: TRBJ2-7
v_gene: TRBV7-9

CDR3nt: TGTGCCAGCAGTTTACTCCCAGGCTCCTACGAGCAGTACTTC
CDR3aa: CASSLLPGSYEQYF
d_gene: NA
abundance: NA
j_gene: TRBJ2-7
v_gene: TRBV27

CDR3nt: TGTGCCAGCAGTGGCGGGAGGTTCGTCGAGCAGTACTTC
CDR3aa: CASSGGRFVEQYF
d_gene: TRBD2
abundance: NA
j_gene: TRBJ2-7
v_gene: TRBV12-3/TRBV12-4

CDR3nt: TGTGCCAGCAGCTTGTTCCCCCCCTATGGAAACACCATATATTTT
CDR3aa: CASSLFPPYGNTIYF
d_gene: NA
abundance: once
j_gene: TRBJ1-3
v_gene: TRBV5-6

CDR3nt: TGTGCCAGCAGAGGTCTAGCGGCAGATACGCAGTATTTT
CDR3aa: CASRGLAADTQYF
d_gene: TRBD2
abundance: NA
j_gene: TRBJ2-3
v_gene: TRBV6-5

CDR3nt: TGCGCCAGCAGCCTAACAGCGGGAGAGGAGACCCAGTACTTC
CDR3aa: CASSLTAGEETQYF
d_gene: TRBD2
abundance: few
j_gene: TRBJ2-5
v_gene: TRBV4-1

CDR3nt: TGTGCCAGCAGTGTTAGGGAGGGGAGGAGAGGCGAGCAGTACTTC
CDR3aa: CASSVREGRRGEQYF
d_gene: TRBD2
abundance: NA
j_gene: TRBJ2-7
v_gene: TRBV6-4

CDR3nt: TGTGCCAGTACCCGGGACAGGGGTTCTGGGGCCAACGTCCTGACTTTC
CDR3aa: CASTRDRGSGANVLTF
d_gene: TRBD1
abundance: NA
j_gene: TRBJ2-6
v_gene: TRBV19

CDR3nt: TGTGCCAGCTCGCAACAGGGAGCCACAACTAATGAAAAACTGTTTTTT
CDR3aa: CASSQQGATTNEKLFF
d_gene: NA
abundance: few
j_gene: TRBJ1-4
v_gene: TRBV18

CDR3nt: TGTGCCTGGAGTGTCTGGGGAGAAAGTGTTGGCTACACCTTC
CDR3aa: CAWSVWGESVGYTF
d_gene: NA
abundance: few
j_gene: TRBJ1-2
v_gene: TRBV30

CDR3nt: TGTGCCAGCAGCCCGGGACAGCGGAATCAGCCCCAGCATTTT
CDR3aa: CASSPGQRNQPQHF
d_gene: TRBD1
abundance: NA
j_gene: TRBJ1-5
v_gene: TRBV3-1/TRBV3-2

CDR3nt: TGTGCCAGCAGTGGGGGAGGTCATGAGACAGAGACCCAGTACTTC
CDR3aa: CASSGGGHETETQYF
d_gene: NA
abundance: NA
j_gene: TRBJ2-5
v_gene: TRBV2

CDR3nt: TGTGCCAGCAGCGCCCTGGCCGAGCAGTTCTTC
CDR3aa: CASSALAEQFF
d_gene: NA
abundance: NA
j_gene: TRBJ2-1
v_gene: TRBV7-9

CDR3nt: TGTGCCAGCATCAACGAAGGAGGGCTCCTCTGGAATTCACCCCTCCACTTT
CDR3aa: CASINEGGLLWNSPLHF
d_gene: NA
abundance: NA
j_gene: TRBJ1-6
v_gene: TRBV2

CDR3nt: TGTGCCAGTAGTATATGGGAAAGGGCGGGAGATACGCAGTATTTT
CDR3aa: CASSIWERAGDTQYF
d_gene: NA
abundance: once
j_gene: TRBJ2-3
v_gene: TRBV19

CDR3nt: TGCAGTGCCGACACAGGAGCTTTCTTT
CDR3aa: CSADTGAFF
d_gene: NA
abundance: few
j_gene: TRBJ1-1
v_gene: TRBV20-1

CDR3nt: TGTGCCTGGAGGGGACTAGCGGGACCCTTCGGTGAGCAGTACTTC
CDR3aa: CAWRGLAGPFGEQYF
d_gene: TRBD2
abundance: NA
j_gene: TRBJ2-7
v_gene: TRBV30

CDR3nt: TGTGCCAGCAGCCTATTAGCGGGAGGGTCTGGGAAGTACTTC
CDR3aa: CASSLLAGGSGKYF
d_gene: TRBD2
abundance: NA
j_gene: TRBJ2-7
v_gene: TRBV6-5

CDR3nt: TGCGCCAGCAGCTTGATGGCGGCGGGAGGGGTTTACGAGCAGTACTTC
CDR3aa: CASSLMAAGGVYEQYF
d_gene: TRBD2
abundance: once
j_gene: TRBJ2-7
v_gene: TRBV5-1

CDR3nt: TGTGCCAGCAGCGCTCCCTACGGGACAGGGAGCTATGGCTACACCTTC
CDR3aa: CASSAPYGTGSYGYTF
d_gene: TRBD1
abundance: NA
j_gene: TRBJ1-2
v_gene: TRBV7-9

CDR3nt: TGCGCCAGCAGCCAAGTTGTAGGGGCCTACGAGCAGTACTTC
CDR3aa: CASSQVVGAYEQYF
d_gene: NA
abundance: NA
j_gene: TRBJ2-7
v_gene: TRBV4-3

CDR3nt: TGTGCCAGTAGTATGGACAGGGGAAGGTCTGAGACCCAGTACTTC
CDR3aa: CASSMDRGRSETQYF
d_gene: TRBD1
abundance: NA
j_gene: TRBJ2-5
v_gene: TRBV19

CDR3nt: TGCAGCGCAGCAGGCAATAATGAAAAACTGTTTTTT
CDR3aa: CSAAGNNEKLFF
d_gene: NA
abundance: NA
j_gene: TRBJ1-4
v_gene: TRBV29-1

CDR3nt: TGTGCCAGCAGCCTGGGGGCTCCCTATGGCTACACCTTC
CDR3aa: CASSLGAPYGYTF
d_gene: NA
abundance: NA
j_gene: TRBJ1-2
v_gene: TRBV3-1/TRBV3-2

CDR3nt: TGTGCCAGCAGCCCCGGCGACGGGTCCTACGAGCAGTACTTC
CDR3aa: CASSPGDGSYEQYF
d_gene: NA
abundance: NA
j_gene: TRBJ2-7
v_gene: TRBV27

CDR3nt: TGTGCCAGCAGTTACCAACAGGGAGTTTATGAAAAACTGTTTTTT
CDR3aa: CASSYQQGVYEKLFF
d_gene: NA
abundance: NA
j_gene: TRBJ1-4
v_gene: TRBV6-5

CDR3nt: TGTGCCACCAGCAGAGGGGTCAGGGGGGTCCTCTCTGGGGCCAACGTCCTGACTTTC
CDR3aa: CATSRGVRGVLSGANVLTF
d_gene: NA
abundance: few
j_gene: TRBJ2-6
v_gene: TRBV15

CDR3nt: TGTGCCAGCAGTCCTATGGGCCAGGGGGCCCTGGGCACTGAAGCTTTCTTT
CDR3aa: CASSPMGQGALGTEAFF
d_gene: TRBD1
abundance: NA
j_gene: TRBJ1-1
v_gene: TRBV2

CDR3nt: TGTGCCAGCAGCCAAGCCGGGGGGGTTCCGAATGAGCAGTTCTTC
CDR3aa: CASSQAGGVPNEQFF
d_gene: TRBD2
abundance: once
j_gene: TRBJ2-1
v_gene: TRBV4-2

CDR3nt: TGTGCCAGCAGTTTTCCAATCGGACAGGGGGAATTGTACGAGCAGTACTTC
CDR3aa: CASSFPIGQGELYEQYF
d_gene: TRBD1
abundance: NA
j_gene: TRBJ2-7
v_gene: TRBV6-2/TRBV6-3

CDR3nt: TGCAGCCACATACTGAACACTGAAGCTTTCTTT
CDR3aa: CSHILNTEAFF
d_gene: NA
abundance: NA
j_gene: TRBJ1-1
v_gene: TRBV20-1

CDR3nt: TGTGCCAGCAGTTCCCCTGGAAGGGGTAGCAATCAGCCCCAGCATTTT
CDR3aa: CASSSPGRGSNQPQHF
d_gene: NA
abundance: NA
j_gene: TRBJ1-5
v_gene: TRBV28

CDR3nt: TGTGCCAGTTCGGACAGGGGGGGGTATGGCTACACCTTC
CDR3aa: CASSDRGGYGYTF
d_gene: TRBD1
abundance: NA
j_gene: TRBJ1-2
v_gene: TRBV27

CDR3nt: TGTGCCAGCAGTTCGACAGGGTTTAATCAGCCCCAGCATTTT
CDR3aa: CASSSTGFNQPQHF
d_gene: TRBD1
abundance: NA
j_gene: TRBJ1-5
v_gene: TRBV6-2/TRBV6-3